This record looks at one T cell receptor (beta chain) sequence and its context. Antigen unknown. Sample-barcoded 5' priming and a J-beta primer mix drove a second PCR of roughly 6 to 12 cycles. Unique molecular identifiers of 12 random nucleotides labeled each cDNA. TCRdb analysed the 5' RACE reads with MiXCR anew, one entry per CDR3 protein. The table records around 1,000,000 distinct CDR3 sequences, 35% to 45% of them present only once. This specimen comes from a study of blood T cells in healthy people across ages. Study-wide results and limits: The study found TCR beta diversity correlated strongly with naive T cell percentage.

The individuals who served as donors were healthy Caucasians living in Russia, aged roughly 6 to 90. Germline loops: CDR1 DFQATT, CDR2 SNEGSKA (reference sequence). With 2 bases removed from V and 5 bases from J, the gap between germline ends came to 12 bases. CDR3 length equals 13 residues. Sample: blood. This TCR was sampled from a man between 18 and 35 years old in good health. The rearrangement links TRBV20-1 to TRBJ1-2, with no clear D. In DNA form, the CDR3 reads TGCAGTGCTAGAAAGTTCTCGGGGTATGGCTACACCTTC. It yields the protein CSARKFSGYGYTF.